The 25 T cell receptor beta chains in this list originate from one sample, sequenced in a study of Ad26.COV2.S vaccination and SARS-CoV-2 variants. Treatment noted: 19 received Ad26.COV2.S at low or high dose, single or two shots; a few received placebo; per-sample allocation not given. The investigators took samples on day 63 after the first vaccine or placebo injection. The protocol was immunoSEQ multiplex PCR, while the TCRdb copy is restricted to in-frame clones and leaves out a portion. The sample holds approximately 250,000 clones, around 88% seen once. Sequenced here: peripheral blood, sampled in a trial of Ad26.COV2.S vaccine versus placebo. The receptors were sampled from a person between 18 and 65 years old who received the Ad26.COV2.S COVID-19 vaccine or a placebo.

The chain carries TRBV7-9 and TRBJ1-6; 11 bases match TRBD1. Losses at the gene ends were 3 bases for V and 9 bases for J; bases not matched to a gene: 1. Germline CDR1 and CDR2: SEHNR and FQNEAQ (reference sequence). The CDR3 runs to 14 residues. CDR3 DNA: TGTGCCAGCAGCTTGGGACAGGGGGTTTCACCCCTCCACTTT. It is translated as CASSLGQGVSPLHF.

This chain joins TRBV18 and TRBJ1-5; unclear D gene. From germline, CDR1 is KGHSH and CDR2 LQKENI. The CDR3 contains 13 residues. The V and J ends lost 3 bases and 6 bases respectively, with 9 bases between them. This chain's CDR3 is CASSPTPSQPQHF. CDR3 DNA: TGTGCCAGCTCACCCACCCCGAGTCAGCCCCAGCATTTT.

The chain recombines TRBV27 with TRBJ2-2; the D gene is possibly TRBD1 (5 bases). The germline V gene has CDR1 MNHEY and CDR2 SMNVEV (reference sequence). Trimming took off 4 bases at V and 5 bases at J, with 11 bases between the two ends. The CDR3 runs 14 residues. CDR3 sequence: CASSYAGRTGELFF. The DNA of the CDR3 is TGTGCCAGCAGTTACGCAGGGCGGACCGGGGAGCTGTTTTTT.

This sequence joins TRBV2 and TRBJ1-5; D gene unclear. Between the trimmed V and J ends, which lost 5 bases and 7 bases, there was a span of 18 bases. Per the germline V gene, CDR1 is SNHLY and CDR2 is FYNNEI. The CDR3 is 15 amino acids. Here the CDR3 DNA reads TGTGCCAGCAGTATAAATGGACCATCTGCCCAGCCCCAGCATTTT. Its protein is CASSINGPSAQPQHF.

This sequence joins TRBV5-1 and TRBJ2-2; D is unclear. Trimming removed 3 bases at V and 9 bases at J, with 9 bases between. The CDR3 covers 12 residues. Germline V gives CDR1 SGHRS, CDR2 YFSETQ. The CDR3 nucleotides are TGCGCCAGCAGCTATCTAGAGAGGGAGCTGTTTTTT. It translates to CASSYLERELFF.

Comment on this clone: The sample holds other DNA sequences that translate to the same CDR3. This CDR3 reads CASRTGGNQPQHF. As DNA, the CDR3 is TGTGCCAGCAGGACAGGCGGCAATCAGCCCCAGCATTTT. This chain links TRBV18 with TRBJ1-5, with 7 bases lining up with TRBD1. This CDR3 has 13 residues. Looked up from germline, CDR1 is KGHSH and CDR2 is LQKENI. V was pared by 8 bases and J by 2 bases, with 3 bases of the junction left unmatched.

The V gene is TRBV2, the J gene TRBJ1-5; D is uncertain. V was clipped by 6 bases and J by 7 bases, with 19 bases between them. CDR1 SNHLY and CDR2 FYNNEI come from the germline V gene. This CDR3 is built from 15 residues. Here the CDR3 reads CASSLEAFKGQPQHF. In DNA, the CDR3 is TGTGCCAGCAGCCTGGAGGCGTTTAAGGGACAGCCCCAGCATTTT.

This chain uses TRBV9 with TRBJ1-2; no firm D call. Germline CDR1 is SGDLS and CDR2 is YYNGEE. The CDR3 is 13 residues long. V was cut by 0 bases and J by 4 bases, with 7 bases left in between. CDR3 loop: CASSVGSRYGYTF. CDR3 DNA sequence: TGTGCCAGCAGCGTAGGCAGCCGCTATGGCTACACCTTC.

The chain combines TRBV19 with TRBJ2-3; possible D gene TRBD2, 6 bases. Deletions cut 4 bases from V and 1 base from J, with 30 bases between. The germline gives CDR1 LNHDA, CDR2 SQIVND (reference sequence). The CDR3 sequence is 21 residues long. This CDR3 reads CASSTTFGGGSKLIGTDTQYF. CDR3 sequence (DNA): TGTGCCAGTAGTACAACCTTCGGCGGAGGGTCAAAACTGATTGGCACAGATACGCAGTATTTT.

This chain joins TRBV6-5 and TRBJ2-1; 13 bases agree with TRBD2. CDR3 size: 15 residues. Germline trimming cut 5 bases from V and 7 bases from J; bases unmatched to any gene: 5. Per germline, CDR1 MNHEY and CDR2 SVGAGI. The CDR3 here is CASSQTGLAGNEQFF. The CDR3 DNA reads as TGTGCCAGCAGTCAGACGGGACTAGCGGGGAATGAGCAGTTCTTC.

The chain uses TRBV19 and TRBJ2-5; D is unresolved. Trimming shortened V by 6 bases and J by 3 bases, and 11 bases separated the two germline ends. The germline CDR1 and CDR2 sequences are LNHDA and SQIVND (reference sequence). This CDR3 has 13 residues. CDR3 in amino acids: CASRSTRKETQYF. The CDR3 DNA follows: TGTGCCAGTAGGTCGACGCGGAAAGAGACCCAGTACTTC.

The chain recombines TRBV7-2 with TRBJ2-1; 10 nucleotides match TRBD2. The germline CDR1 and CDR2 sequences are SGHTA and FQGNSA. The trim removed 1 base at V and 6 bases at J, leaving 3 bases unmatched. CDR3 length equals 15 residues. The CDR3 loop reads CASSLGSSGSNEQFF. The CDR3 DNA follows: TGTGCCAGCAGCTTAGGGTCTAGCGGGAGCAATGAGCAGTTCTTC.

The sample holds a few counts of this clone. The chain uses TRBV19 and TRBJ1-2; possibly TRBD1 for D (5 bases). V was shortened by 5 bases and J by 1 base, with 17 bases between the two germline ends. The CDR3 loop spans 16 amino acids. Germline values: CDR1 LNHDA, CDR2 SQIVND (reference sequence). CDR3 loop: CASSPGTQMGNYGYTF. The CDR3 DNA reads as TGTGCCAGTAGTCCCGGGACCCAGATGGGTAACTATGGCTACACCTTC.

The chain carries TRBV18 and TRBJ2-3; 8 nucleotides agree with TRBD1. Trimming at V came to 5 bases and at J to 6 bases, leaving 4 bases not matched to a gene. CDR3 length: 13 residues. CDR1 and CDR2 (germline): KGHSH, LQKENI. In nucleotides, the CDR3 is TGTGCCAGCTCAGGACAGGGTTCGGATACGCAGTATTTT. Translated: CASSGQGSDTQYF.

The CDR3 sequence is CAGTRLSGTGENTEAFF. CDR3 bases: TGTGCCGGGACCAGACTCTCCGGGACAGGGGAGAACACTGAAGCTTTCTTT. The gene calls are TRBV7-9 and TRBJ1-1; TRBD1 matches 10 bases. Germline CDR1 is SEHNR and CDR2 is FQNEAQ (reference sequence). This CDR3 is built from 17 residues. J was trimmed by 1 base and V by 11 bases; bases with no gene match: 16.

A few counts support this clone. This chain links TRBV30 with TRBJ2-1, with a weak D call TRBD2 (6 bases). V lost 2 bases and J 6 bases, leaving 14 bases between the germline ends. This CDR3 is built from 14 residues. Germline V gives CDR1 GTSNPN, CDR2 SVGIG (reference sequence). CDR3 residues: CAWSSGPGVNEQFF. The CDR3 DNA is TGTGCCTGGAGTTCGGGTCCGGGGGTCAATGAGCAGTTCTTC.

As regards this clone: The same CDR3 is also encoded by other DNA sequences in this sample. The chain uses TRBV6-5 and TRBJ1-1, with a possible D match to TRBD1 (6 bases). The V gene's germline CDR1 is MNHEY and CDR2 SVGAGI. Trimming cost V 3 bases and J 0 bases, with 8 bases left between them. CDR3 length: 14 amino acids. The DNA of the CDR3 is TGTGCCAGCAGTTATGGGACATTGAACACTGAAGCTTTCTTT. Translated: CASSYGTLNTEAFF.

J is TRBJ1-4 and V is TRBV18; the match to TRBD1 covers 9 bases. The germline V gene has CDR1 KGHSH and CDR2 LQKENI. The CDR3 sequence is 16 residues long. V was pared by 5 bases and J by 3 bases, with 7 bases of the junction left unmatched. The CDR3 DNA sequence: TGTGCCAGCTCAAGCCGGGACAGGGATCCTAATGAAAAACTGTTTTTT. Its translation is CASSSRDRDPNEKLFF.

The V and J genes are TRBV27 and TRBJ2-3; the D call may be TRBD1 or TRBD2 (6 bases each). The CDR3 is made up of 13 amino acids. The V gene lost 1 base and the J gene lost 8 bases, with 10 bases spanning the gap. Germline loops: CDR1 MNHEY, CDR2 SMNVEV (reference sequence). The CDR3 sequence: CASSLWGAGTQYF. As DNA, the CDR3 is TGTGCCAGCAGTTTATGGGGGGCAGGTACGCAGTATTTT.

The V and J genes are TRBV4-3 and TRBJ2-2; D might be TRBD1 or TRBD2, each matching 5 bases. This CDR3 region has 15 residues. Germline V gene sequence: CDR1 LGHNA, CDR2 YSLEER. The V end lost 0 bases, the J end lost 4 bases, and 9 bases lay between the germline ends. In DNA form, the CDR3 reads TGCGCCAGCAGCCAAGATAAGGGGACCACCGGGGAGCTGTTTTTT. It encodes CASSQDKGTTGELFF.

The V call is TRBV19, the J call TRBJ1-3; 7 bases are a match to TRBD1. Looked up from germline, CDR1 is LNHDA and CDR2 is SQIVND (reference sequence). The trim removed 5 bases at V and 0 bases at J, leaving 16 bases unmatched. This CDR3 has 19 amino acids. In DNA, the CDR3 is TGTGCCAGTAGTGTCCGGAGACAGGGCATTTCCTCCTCTGGAAACACCATATATTTT. Translation: CASSVRRQGISSSGNTIYF. Full variable domain (remainder filled in from reference TRBV19 and TRBJ1-3): DGGITQSPKYLFRKEGQNVTLSCEQNLNHDAMYWYRQDPGQGLRLIYYSQIVNDFQKGDIAEGYSVSREKKESFPLTVTSAQKNPTAFYLCASSVRRQGISSSGNTIYFGEGSWLTVV.

The chain uses TRBV9 and TRBJ2-1, with a weak D call TRBD2 (5 bases). The germline V and J ends were trimmed by 2 bases and 5 bases, with 11 bases remaining between them. The germline V gene has CDR1 SGDLS and CDR2 YYNGEE. The CDR3 has 14 amino acids. CDR3 in amino acids: CASSVVATNNEQFF. CDR3 sequence (DNA): TGTGCCAGCAGCGTCGTAGCGACAAACAATGAGCAGTTCTTC.

The chain has TRBV10-3 and TRBJ1-1; D possibly corresponds to TRBD1 (6 bases). Looked up from germline, CDR1 is ENHRY and CDR2 is SYGVKD. The CDR3 has 15 amino acids. V lost 0 bases to trimming and J lost 5 bases, with 13 bases between them. The CDR3 here is CAISESLGGGTEAFF. As DNA, the CDR3 is TGTGCCATCAGTGAGTCCCTAGGGGGGGGGACTGAAGCTTTCTTT.

J is TRBJ2-7 and V is TRBV15; D not certain. This CDR3 region has 14 residues. V was pared by 4 bases and J by 1 base, with 11 bases between. Germline V gene sequence: CDR1 LNHNV, CDR2 YYDKDF (reference sequence). The CDR3 DNA sequence: TGTGCCACCAGCAAAACAGTTGGTTCCTACGAGCAGTACGTC. Protein product: CATSKTVGSYEQYV.

V usage is TRBV7-2 and J usage is TRBJ2-3; perhaps TRBD2 as D (5 bases). V lost 1 base and J 1 base, leaving 15 bases between the germline ends. In germline, CDR1 is SGHTA, CDR2 FQGNSA. The CDR3 covers 17 residues. CDR3 sequence: CASSLGWRGSGTDTQYF. CDR3 bases: TGTGCCAGCAGCTTAGGATGGCGAGGGTCGGGCACAGATACGCAGTATTTT.